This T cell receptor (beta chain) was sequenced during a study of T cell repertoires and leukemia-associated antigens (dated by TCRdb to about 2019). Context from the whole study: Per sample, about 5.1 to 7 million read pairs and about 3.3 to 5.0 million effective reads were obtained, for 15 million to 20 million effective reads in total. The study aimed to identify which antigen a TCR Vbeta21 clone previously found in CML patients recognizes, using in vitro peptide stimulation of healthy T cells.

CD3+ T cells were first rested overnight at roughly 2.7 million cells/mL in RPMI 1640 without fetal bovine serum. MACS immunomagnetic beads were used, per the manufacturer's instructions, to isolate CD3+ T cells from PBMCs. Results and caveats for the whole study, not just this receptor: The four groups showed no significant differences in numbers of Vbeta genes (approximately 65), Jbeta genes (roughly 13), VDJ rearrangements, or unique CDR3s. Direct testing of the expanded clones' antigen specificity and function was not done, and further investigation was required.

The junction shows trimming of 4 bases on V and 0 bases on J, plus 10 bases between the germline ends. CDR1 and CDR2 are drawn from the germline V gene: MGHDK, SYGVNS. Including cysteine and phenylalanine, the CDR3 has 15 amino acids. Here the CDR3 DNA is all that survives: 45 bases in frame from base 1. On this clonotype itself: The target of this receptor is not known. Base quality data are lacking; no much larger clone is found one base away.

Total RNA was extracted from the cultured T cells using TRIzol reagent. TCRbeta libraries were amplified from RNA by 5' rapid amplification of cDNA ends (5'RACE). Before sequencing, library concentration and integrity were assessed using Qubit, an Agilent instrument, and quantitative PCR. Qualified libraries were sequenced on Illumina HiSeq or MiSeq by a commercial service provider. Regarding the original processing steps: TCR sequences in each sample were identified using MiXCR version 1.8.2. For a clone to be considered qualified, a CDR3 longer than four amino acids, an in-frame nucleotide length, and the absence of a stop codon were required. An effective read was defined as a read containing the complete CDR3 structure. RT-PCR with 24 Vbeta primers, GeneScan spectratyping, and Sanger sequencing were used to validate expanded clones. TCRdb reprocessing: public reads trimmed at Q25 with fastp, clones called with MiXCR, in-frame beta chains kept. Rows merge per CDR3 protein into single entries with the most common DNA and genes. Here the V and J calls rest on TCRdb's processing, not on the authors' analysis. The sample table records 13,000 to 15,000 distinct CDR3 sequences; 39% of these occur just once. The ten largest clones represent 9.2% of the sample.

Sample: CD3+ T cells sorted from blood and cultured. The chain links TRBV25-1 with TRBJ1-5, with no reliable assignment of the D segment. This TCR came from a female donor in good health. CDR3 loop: CASSGTGNSNQPQHF. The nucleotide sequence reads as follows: TGTGCCAGCAGTGGGACGGGGAATAGCAATCAGCCCCAGCATTTT.